The 8 T cell receptor beta chains reported below all come from one sample, sequenced in a study of T cell clonality in common variable immunodeficiency. Produced via immunoSEQ multiplex PCR; TCRdb's table is partial and in-frame only. Observed are about 66,000 clones, no singletons, with the top ten taking approximately 1.7%. The sample consisted of peripheral blood mononuclear cells. These receptors were obtained from a person between 18 and 75 years old in good health.

This clone was observed many times. The read is 3 residues too short to cover the CDR3 end, so that end is filled in from the germline J gene. V gene TRBV29-1 combines with J gene TRBJ1-3; weak D call: TRBD1 (6 bases). Germline loops: CDR1 SQVTM, CDR2 ANQGSEA. The CDR3 extends over 14 amino acids. Trimming pared 3 bases from V and 2 bases from J, leaving 11 bases between. The CDR3 bases that were read are TGCAGCGTTGATGGGGGCAGTGCTGGAAACACC. This translates into CSVDGGSAGNT. The full-length CDR3 reads as CSVDGGSAGNTIYF.

This clone was observed many times. The read ends 3 residues early relative to the CDR3; the germline J gene fills the gap. The chain joins TRBV18 to TRBJ2-7, with D possibly being TRBD2 (6 bases). The CDR3 totals 15 residues. The germline V gene has CDR1 KGHSH and CDR2 LQKENI. Trimming left V 6 bases short and J 2 bases short, with 17 bases between. CDR3 region: CASSYPGLATYEQYF. Partial CDR3 DNA: TGTGCCAGCTCTTACCCGGGACTTGCGACCTACGAG.

This clone was seen ten or more times. The read terminates 3 residues ahead of where the CDR3 ends, so the germline J gene completes it. The chain links TRBV2 to TRBJ1-1; D gene uncertain. Trimming took 9 bases from V and 1 from J, leaving 9 bases between them. The CDR3 runs 12 residues. Germline assignment: CDR1 SNHLY and CDR2 FYNNEI. Incomplete CDR3 DNA: TGTGCCAGTGGGCCAGCGAACACTGAA. Translating gives CASGPANTE. The entire CDR3 is CASGPANTEAFF.

This clone was observed at least ten times. With the read ending 3 residues before the CDR3 end, the germline J gene is used to fill in that end. The J gene is TRBJ2-7, the V gene TRBV6-4; D ambiguous. CDR1 MRHNA and CDR2 SNTAGT come from the germline V gene. CDR3 size: 12 residues. V lost 0 bases, J lost 4 bases, and 4 bases lay in between. Here the CDR3 reads CASSDSSYEQYF. Incomplete CDR3 DNA: TGTGCCAGCAGTGACTCGTCGTACGAG.

This clone appeared many times. With the read ending 3 residues before the CDR3 end, the germline J gene is used to fill in that end. The chain couples TRBV18 to TRBJ2-7; 11 bases are a match to TRBD1. Losses at the gene ends were 5 bases for V and 2 bases for J; bases not matched to a gene: 2. The CDR3 length is 14 residues. Germline values: CDR1 KGHSH, CDR2 LQKENI. The covered CDR3 bases are TGTGCCAGCTCAGGGGACAGGGGGACCTACGAG. Its protein product is CASSGDRGTYE. The CDR3 in full is CASSGDRGTYEQYF.

This clone was observed many times. The read finishes 3 residues shy of the CDR3 end, and the germline J gene is used to complete it. The rearrangement joins TRBV28 to TRBJ2-7, with D perhaps matching TRBD1 (5 bases). V was shortened by 6 bases and J by 4 bases, with 22 bases between the two germline ends. Germline CDR1 reads MDHEN; CDR2 reads SYDVKM. The CDR3 contains 16 residues. CDR3: CASSTPREGALYEQYF. CDR3 DNA (partial): TGTGCCAGCAGCACCCCCAGGGAAGGGGCCCTATACGAG.

At least ten counts were recorded for this clone. The read falls 3 residues short of the CDR3 end, and the missing part is taken from the germline J gene. The chain links TRBV19 to TRBJ2-1; 11 bases fit TRBD2. Germline V gives CDR1 LNHDA, CDR2 SQIVND (reference sequence). This CDR3 spans 18 amino acids. The J segment lost 7 bases and the V segment lost 4 bases, leaving 15 bases of the junction unmatched. The CDR3 bases that were read are TGTGCCAGTAGTACCTACCCGGGGGTAGCGGGAGGGCGAAATGAG. Protein product: CASSTYPGVAGGRNE. The CDR3 in full is CASSTYPGVAGGRNEQFF.

The sample holds many counts of this clone. The read falls 3 residues short of the CDR3 end, and the missing part is taken from the germline J gene. V usage is TRBV2 and J usage is TRBJ1-2; 7 nucleotides agree with TRBD1. V dropped 2 bases and J dropped 4; count of bases not matched to a gene: 1. Germline CDR1 reads SNHLY; CDR2 reads FYNNEI. This CDR3 region has 13 residues. Here the CDR3 reads CASSERTGYGYTF. CDR3 DNA (partial): TGTGCCAGCAGTGAAAGGACAGGCTATGGC.